The rows below give T cell receptor beta chains drawn from one sample of a study of ipilimumab plus nivolumab after autologous stem cell transplantation. Sequenced by immunoSEQ multiplex PCR; TCRdb stores in-frame clones only, minus some. The sample lists 3,000 or so clones, around four fifths occurring once. The sample consisted of PBMCs, taken in a trial of ipilimumab plus nivolumab as post-transplant consolidation. The receptors were gathered from a male donor with multiple myeloma. The CDR3 runs from the conserved cysteine through the conserved F or W. The order of the fields is D gene, J gene, clone size, V gene, CDR3 DNA, CDR3 protein. The D gene is left open where the match is weak. Rows may omit the clone size; those that give it use once, few, many or a size class.

d_gene: -
j_gene: TRBJ2-2
abundance: few
v_gene: TRBV19
CDR3nt: TGTGCCAGTAGTACAGGGGCCGGGGAGCTGTTTTTT
CDR3aa: CASSTGAGELFF

d_gene: TRBD1
j_gene: TRBJ1-2
abundance: -
v_gene: TRBV9
CDR3nt: TGTGCCAGCAGCCCCTCTGGGACAGCTAACTATGGCTACACCTTC
CDR3aa: CASSPSGTANYGYTF

d_gene: -
j_gene: TRBJ1-1
abundance: few
v_gene: TRBV10-1
CDR3nt: TGCGCCAGCACCATAGGGTCCACTGAAGCTTTCTTT
CDR3aa: CASTIGSTEAFF

d_gene: TRBD2
j_gene: TRBJ2-7
abundance: -
v_gene: TRBV13
CDR3nt: TGTGCCAGCAGCACCGGGGGTAGCGGGGGGTCCTACGAGCAGTACTTC
CDR3aa: CASSTGGSGGSYEQYF

d_gene: TRBD1
j_gene: TRBJ2-7
abundance: -
v_gene: TRBV10-3
CDR3nt: TGTGCCATCGGTCTTGCCGGGACAGGGGTCAACGAGCAGTACTTC
CDR3aa: CAIGLAGTGVNEQYF

d_gene: -
j_gene: TRBJ1-1
abundance: -
v_gene: TRBV6-1
CDR3nt: TGTGCCAGCGAGAGAGGGAACACTGAAGCTTTCTTT
CDR3aa: CASERGNTEAFF

d_gene: TRBD1
j_gene: TRBJ1-1
abundance: -
v_gene: TRBV10-2
CDR3nt: TGCGCCAGCCCCGTGGACAGGGGAGGGACTGAAGCTTTCTTT
CDR3aa: CASPVDRGGTEAFF

d_gene: -
j_gene: TRBJ2-7
abundance: -
v_gene: TRBV18
CDR3nt: TGTGCCAGCTCACCAGGTACAGGGGGGGCCGGCGAGCAGTACTTC
CDR3aa: CASSPGTGGAGEQYF

d_gene: -
j_gene: TRBJ2-1
abundance: -
v_gene: TRBV5-1
CDR3nt: TGCGCCAGCACCGCAGGTGGCTACTACAATGAGCAGTTCTTC
CDR3aa: CASTAGGYYNEQFF

d_gene: -
j_gene: TRBJ1-1
abundance: -
v_gene: TRBV19
CDR3nt: TGTGCTGCAGGCAGTGAAGCTTTCTTT
CDR3aa: CAAGSEAFF